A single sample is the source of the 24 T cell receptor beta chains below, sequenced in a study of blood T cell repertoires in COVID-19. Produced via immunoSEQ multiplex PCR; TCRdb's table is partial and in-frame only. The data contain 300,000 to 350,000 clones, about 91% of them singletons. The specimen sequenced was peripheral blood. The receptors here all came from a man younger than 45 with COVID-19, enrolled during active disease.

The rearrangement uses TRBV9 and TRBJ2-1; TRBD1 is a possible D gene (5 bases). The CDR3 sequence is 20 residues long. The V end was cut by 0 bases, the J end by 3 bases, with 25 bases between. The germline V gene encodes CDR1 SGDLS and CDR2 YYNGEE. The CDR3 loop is CASSVDDRLLPGERYNEQFF. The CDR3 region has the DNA TGTGCCAGCAGCGTAGACGACAGACTTTTACCCGGAGAGCGCTACAATGAGCAGTTCTTC.

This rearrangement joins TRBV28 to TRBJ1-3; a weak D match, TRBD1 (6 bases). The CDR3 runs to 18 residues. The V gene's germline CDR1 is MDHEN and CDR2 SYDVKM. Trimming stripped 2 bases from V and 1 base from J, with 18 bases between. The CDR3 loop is CASSLVRGQTISGNTIYF. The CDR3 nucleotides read TGTGCCAGCAGTTTAGTCAGGGGCCAGACCATTTCTGGAAACACCATATATTTT.

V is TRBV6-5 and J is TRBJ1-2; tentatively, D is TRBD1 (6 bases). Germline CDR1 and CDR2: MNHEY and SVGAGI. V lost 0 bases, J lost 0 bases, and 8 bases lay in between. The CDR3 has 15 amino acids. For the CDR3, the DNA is TGTGCCAGCAGTTACTCGACAGGAACTAACTATGGCTACACCTTC. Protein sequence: CASSYSTGTNYGYTF.

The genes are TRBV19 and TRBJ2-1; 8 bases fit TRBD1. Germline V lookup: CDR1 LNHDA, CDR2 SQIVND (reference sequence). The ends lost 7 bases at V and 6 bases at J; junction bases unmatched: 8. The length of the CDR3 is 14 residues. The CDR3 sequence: CASTSGRGLNEQFF. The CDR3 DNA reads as TGTGCCAGTACCAGCGGCAGGGGGCTCAATGAGCAGTTCTTC.

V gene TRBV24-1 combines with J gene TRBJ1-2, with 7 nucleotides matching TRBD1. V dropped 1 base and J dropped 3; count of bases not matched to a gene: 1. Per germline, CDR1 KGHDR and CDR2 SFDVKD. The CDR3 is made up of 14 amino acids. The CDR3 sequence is CATSDFTGDYGYTF. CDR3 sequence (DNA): TGTGCCACCAGTGATTTTACAGGGGACTATGGCTACACCTTC.

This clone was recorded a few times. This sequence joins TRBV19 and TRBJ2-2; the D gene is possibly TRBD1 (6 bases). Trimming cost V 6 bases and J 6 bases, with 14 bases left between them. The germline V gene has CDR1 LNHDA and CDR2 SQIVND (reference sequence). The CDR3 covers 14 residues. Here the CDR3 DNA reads TGTGCCAGTAGATCCATACAGGGCCCCGGGGAGCTGTTTTTT. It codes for CASRSIQGPGELFF.

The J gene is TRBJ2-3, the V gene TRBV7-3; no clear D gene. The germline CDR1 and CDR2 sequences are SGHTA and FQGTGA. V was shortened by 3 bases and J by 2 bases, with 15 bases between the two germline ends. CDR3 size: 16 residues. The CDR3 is CASSFGRLPHTDTQYF. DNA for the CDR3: TGTGCCAGCAGCTTCGGTCGGTTACCGCACACAGATACGCAGTATTTT.

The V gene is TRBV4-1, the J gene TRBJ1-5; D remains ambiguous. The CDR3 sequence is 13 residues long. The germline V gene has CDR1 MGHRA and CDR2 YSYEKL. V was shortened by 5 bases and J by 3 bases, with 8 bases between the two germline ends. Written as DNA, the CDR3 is TGCGCCAGCAGCTACTTACCCAATCAGCCCCAGCATTTT. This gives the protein CASSYLPNQPQHF.

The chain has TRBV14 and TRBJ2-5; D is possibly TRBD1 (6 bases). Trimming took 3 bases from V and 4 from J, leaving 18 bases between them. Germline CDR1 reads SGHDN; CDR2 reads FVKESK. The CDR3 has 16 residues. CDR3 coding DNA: TGTGCCAGCAGCCATCGGACAGCGTCGCACGGAGAGACCCAGTACTTC. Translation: CASSHRTASHGETQYF.

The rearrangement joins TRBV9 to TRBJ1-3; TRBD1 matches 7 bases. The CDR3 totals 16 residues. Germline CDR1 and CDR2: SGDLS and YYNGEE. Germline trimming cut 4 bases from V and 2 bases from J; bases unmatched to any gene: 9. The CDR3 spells CASSPRQGGTGNTIYF. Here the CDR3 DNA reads TGTGCCAGCAGCCCCCGACAGGGCGGCACTGGAAACACCATATATTTT. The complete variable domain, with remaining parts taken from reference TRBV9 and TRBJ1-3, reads DSGVTQTPKHLITATGQRVTLRCSPRSGDLSVYWYQQSLDQGLQFLIQYYNGEERAKGNILERFSAQQFPDLHSELNLSSLELGDSALYFCASSPRQGGTGNTIYFGEGSWLTVV.

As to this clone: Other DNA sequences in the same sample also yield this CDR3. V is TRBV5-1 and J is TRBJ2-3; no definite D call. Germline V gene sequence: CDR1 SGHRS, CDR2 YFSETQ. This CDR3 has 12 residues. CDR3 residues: CASSWHTDTQYF. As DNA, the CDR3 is TGCGCTAGCTCGTGGCACACAGATACGCAGTATTTT. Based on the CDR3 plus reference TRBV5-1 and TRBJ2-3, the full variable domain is KAGVTQTPRYLIKTRGQQVTLSCSPISGHRSVSWYQQTPGQGLQFLFEYFSETQRNKGNFPGRFSGRQFSNSRSEMNVSTLELGDSALYLCASSWHTDTQYFGPGTRLTVL.

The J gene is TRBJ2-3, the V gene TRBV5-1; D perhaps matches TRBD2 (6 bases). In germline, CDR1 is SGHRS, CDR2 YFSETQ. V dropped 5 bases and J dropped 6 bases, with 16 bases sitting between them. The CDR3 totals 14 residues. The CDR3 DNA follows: TGCGCCAGCAGTCTGGGGGGACCGGAGGATACGCAGTATTTT. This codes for CASSLGGPEDTQYF.

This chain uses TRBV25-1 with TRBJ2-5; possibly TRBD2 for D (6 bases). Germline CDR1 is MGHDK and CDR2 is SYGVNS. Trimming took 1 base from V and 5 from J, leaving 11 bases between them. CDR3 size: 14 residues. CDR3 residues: CASSESGSGETQYF. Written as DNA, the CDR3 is TGTGCCAGCAGTGAATCCGGGAGTGGTGAGACCCAGTACTTC.

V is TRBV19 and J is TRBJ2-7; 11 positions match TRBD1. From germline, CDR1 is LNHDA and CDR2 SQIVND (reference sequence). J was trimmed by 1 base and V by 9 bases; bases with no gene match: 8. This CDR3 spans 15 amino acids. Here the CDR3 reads CASRPGQGASYEQYF. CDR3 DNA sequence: TGTGCCAGCCGACCTGGACAGGGGGCATCCTACGAGCAGTACTTC.

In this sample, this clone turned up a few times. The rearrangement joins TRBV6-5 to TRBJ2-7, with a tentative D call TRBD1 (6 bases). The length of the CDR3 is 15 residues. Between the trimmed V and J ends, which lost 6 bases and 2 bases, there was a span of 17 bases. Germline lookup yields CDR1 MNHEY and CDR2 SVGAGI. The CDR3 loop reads CASRGVGRGTYEQYF. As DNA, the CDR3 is TGTGCCAGCAGGGGGGTGGGCAGGGGCACCTACGAGCAGTACTTC.

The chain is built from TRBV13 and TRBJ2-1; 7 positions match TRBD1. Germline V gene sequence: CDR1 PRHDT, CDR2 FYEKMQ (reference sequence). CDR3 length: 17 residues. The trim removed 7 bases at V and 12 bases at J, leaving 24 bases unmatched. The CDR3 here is CASKSIEGAPRVEGQFF. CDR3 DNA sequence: TGTGCCAGCAAATCTATCGAGGGGGCCCCGAGAGTCGAAGGGCAGTTCTTC.

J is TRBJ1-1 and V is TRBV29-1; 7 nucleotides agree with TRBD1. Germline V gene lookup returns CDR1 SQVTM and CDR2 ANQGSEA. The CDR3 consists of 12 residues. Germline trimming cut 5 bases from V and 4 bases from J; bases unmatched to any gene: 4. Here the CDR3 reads CSVIQGSTEAFF. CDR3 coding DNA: TGCAGCGTTATACAGGGGTCCACTGAAGCTTTCTTT.

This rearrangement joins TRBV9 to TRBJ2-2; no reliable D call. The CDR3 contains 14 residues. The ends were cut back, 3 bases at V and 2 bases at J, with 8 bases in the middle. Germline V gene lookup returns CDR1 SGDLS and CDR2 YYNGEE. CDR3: CASSDRVNTGELFF. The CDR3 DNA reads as TGTGCCAGCAGCGACCGGGTCAACACCGGGGAGCTGTTTTTT.

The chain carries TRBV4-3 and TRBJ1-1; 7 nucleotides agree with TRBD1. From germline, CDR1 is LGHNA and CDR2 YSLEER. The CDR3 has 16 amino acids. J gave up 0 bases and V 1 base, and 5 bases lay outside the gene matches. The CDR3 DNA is TGCGCCAGCAGCCAAGCCGGACAGGAGATGAACACTGAAGCTTTCTTT. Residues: CASSQAGQEMNTEAFF.

The CDR3 region has the DNA TGTGCCACCAGGACAGGTTCCAGCCCTGATACGCAGTATTTT. Amino acid sequence: CATRTGSSPDTQYF. The V call is TRBV6-5, the J call TRBJ2-3, with 7 bases lining up with TRBD1. The CDR3 consists of 14 residues. With V trimmed by 10 bases and J by 6 bases, 13 bases remained unmatched. Germline V gene lookup returns CDR1 MNHEY and CDR2 SVGAGI.

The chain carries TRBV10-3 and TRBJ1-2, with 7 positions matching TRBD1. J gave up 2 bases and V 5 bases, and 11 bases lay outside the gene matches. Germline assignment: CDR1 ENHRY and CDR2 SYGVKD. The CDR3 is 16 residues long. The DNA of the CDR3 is TGTGCCATCAGTCTTTCAACGGACAGGCGAAACTATGGCTACACCTTC. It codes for CAISLSTDRRNYGYTF.

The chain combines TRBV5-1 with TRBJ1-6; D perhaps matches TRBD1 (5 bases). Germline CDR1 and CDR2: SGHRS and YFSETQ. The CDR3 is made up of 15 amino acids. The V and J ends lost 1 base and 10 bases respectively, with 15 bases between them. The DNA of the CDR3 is TGCGCCAGCAGCTTGTCAGGGTTAGAGGAGTCACCCCTCCACTTT. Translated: CASSLSGLEESPLHF.

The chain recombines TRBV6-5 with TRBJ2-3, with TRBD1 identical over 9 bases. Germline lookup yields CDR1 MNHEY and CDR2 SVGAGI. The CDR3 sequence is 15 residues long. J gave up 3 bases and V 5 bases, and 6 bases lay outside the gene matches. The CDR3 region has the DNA TGTGCCAGCAGTAGCGGGACAGGGCGTACAGATACGCAGTATTTT. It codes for CASSSGTGRTDTQYF.

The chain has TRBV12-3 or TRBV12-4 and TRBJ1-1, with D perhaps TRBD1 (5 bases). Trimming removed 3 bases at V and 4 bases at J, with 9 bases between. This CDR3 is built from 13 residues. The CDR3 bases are TGTGCCAGCAGTTTCGGGGGTACCACTGAAGCTTTCTTT. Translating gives CASSFGGTTEAFF.